This entry concerns a single T cell receptor (beta chain). Its antigen is still unknown. The data originate from a study of T cell responses to AZD1222 COVID-19 vaccine. TCRdb keeps only in-frame clones here, not all; method: immunoSEQ multiplex PCR. The sample holds 110,000 to 150,000 clones, 90% to 95% seen once. CDR3 length: 16 residues. V was cut by 8 bases and J by 0 bases, with 19 bases left in between. Germline V gene data show CDR1 as MDHEN and CDR2 as SYDVKM. Study-wide results and limits: Close to half of all spike-specific TCRs reportedly target regions of the variants that are unmutated. Across spike, vaccine-associated CD4 TCRs were found, dominant at 160-218 and 743-854.

The chain links TRBV28 to TRBJ1-1; perhaps TRBD1 as D (6 bases). This clonotype originated in an adult in good health. Material: peripheral blood, obtained on day 0 of AZD1222 vaccination. CDR3 region: CASSDLGQPMNTEAFF. CDR3 sequence (DNA): TGTGCCAGCTCTGACCTCGGACAGCCGATGAACACTGAAGCTTTCTTT.